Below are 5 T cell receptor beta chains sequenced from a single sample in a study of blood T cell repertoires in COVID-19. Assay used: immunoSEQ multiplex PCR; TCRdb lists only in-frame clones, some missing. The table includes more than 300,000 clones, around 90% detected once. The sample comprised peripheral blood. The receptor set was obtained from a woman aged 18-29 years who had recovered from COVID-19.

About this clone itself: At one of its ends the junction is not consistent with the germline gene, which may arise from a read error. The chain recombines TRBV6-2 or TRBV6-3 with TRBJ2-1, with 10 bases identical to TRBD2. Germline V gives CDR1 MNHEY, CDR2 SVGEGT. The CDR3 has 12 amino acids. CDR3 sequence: CASSYHAGLAVF. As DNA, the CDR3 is TGTGCCAGCAGTTACCATGCCGGACTAGCGGTCTTC.

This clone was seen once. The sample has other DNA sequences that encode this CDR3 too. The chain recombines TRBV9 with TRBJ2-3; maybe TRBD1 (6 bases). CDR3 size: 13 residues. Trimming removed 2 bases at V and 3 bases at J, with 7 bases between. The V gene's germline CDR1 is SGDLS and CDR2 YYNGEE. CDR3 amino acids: CASSVQGTDTQYF. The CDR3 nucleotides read TGTGCCAGCAGCGTCCAGGGGACAGATACGCAGTATTTT.

The DNA of the CDR3 is TGCAGTGCTAGTCGGACAGCTAACACTGAAGCTTTCTTT. Translated: CSASRTANTEAFF. The chain is built from TRBV20-1 and TRBJ1-1; a possible D gene is TRBD1 (6 bases). CDR3 length equals 13 residues. V was pared by 3 bases and J by 2 bases, with 10 bases between. The germline gives CDR1 DFQATT, CDR2 SNEGSKA (reference sequence).

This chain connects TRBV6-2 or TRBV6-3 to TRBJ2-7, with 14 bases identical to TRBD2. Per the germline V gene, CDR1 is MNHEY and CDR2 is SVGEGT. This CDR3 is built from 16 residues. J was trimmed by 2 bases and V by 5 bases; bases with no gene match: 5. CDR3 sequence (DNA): TGTGCCAGCAGTCCAAAGGGACTAGCGGGAGCCTACGAGCAGTACGTC. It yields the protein CASSPKGLAGAYEQYV.

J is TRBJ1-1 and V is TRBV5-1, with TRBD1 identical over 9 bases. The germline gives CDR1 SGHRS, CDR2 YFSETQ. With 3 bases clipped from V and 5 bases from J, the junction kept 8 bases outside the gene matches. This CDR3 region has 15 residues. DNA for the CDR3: TGCGCCAGCAGCTCGACGGGACAGGGTGGAACTGAAGCTTTCTTT. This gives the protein CASSSTGQGGTEAFF.